One sample yielded the 6 T cell receptor beta chains listed below, sequenced in a study of human T cells and chemical hapten exposure (dated by TCRdb to the early 2020s). The time point label of this sample denotes: pre-sensitization, week 0. Sample treatment or condition, as interpreted from the label and publication: therapeutic diphenylcyclopropenone sensitization with weekly scalp DPC. To prepare the library, RACE was applied. The reads were generated on a NextSeq 500. TCRdb took the public reads, trimmed them with fastp at Q25, ran MiXCR for clone calling and kept in-frame beta chains. For every CDR3 protein sequence, its rows merge into one entry that carries the most common genes and DNA. The sample records more than 150,000 distinct CDR3 sequences, roughly 30% of which are singletons. Together, the top ten hold 2.9% of the sample. Material: whole blood, obtained in connection with sensitization to the hapten diphenylcyclopropenone (DPC). All receptors derive from a woman in her thirties with alopecia areata. Some clones in this sample may be carry-over from other donors' samples.

V is TRBV4-1 and J is TRBJ2-7, with D unclear. The V and J ends lost 4 bases and 6 bases respectively, with 16 bases between them. There are 14 residues in the CDR3. Germline loops: CDR1 MGHRA, CDR2 YSYEKL. The CDR3 region has the DNA TGCGCCAGCAGCCCCGCTAAATTGTCTCTCGAGCAGTACTTC. This sequence encodes CASSPAKLSLEQYF.

The V gene is TRBV6-2 or TRBV6-3, the J gene TRBJ1-2; no definite D call. V was trimmed by 7 bases and J by 8 bases, leaving 14 bases between them. This CDR3 is 12 amino acids long. CDR1 MNHEY and CDR2 SVGEGT come from the germline V gene. CDR3 loop: CASKIGPDGYTF. As DNA, the CDR3 is TGTGCCAGCAAAATAGGACCTGACGGCTACACCTTC.

The rearrangement links TRBV9 to TRBJ1-6, with D unclear. This CDR3 region has 14 residues. Germline V gene lookup returns CDR1 SGDLS and CDR2 YYNGEE. Deletions cut 2 bases from V and 10 bases from J, with 13 bases between. The DNA of the CDR3 is TGTGCCAGCAGCGTCAGACACTTTGAGTCACCCCTCCACTTT. It yields the protein CASSVRHFESPLHF.

The chain is built from TRBV7-2 and TRBJ2-7; D is tentatively TRBD1 or TRBD2 (6 bases each). The length of the CDR3 is 15 residues. Germline V CDR1 and CDR2: SGHTA, FQGNSA. Trimming removed 4 bases at V and 1 base at J, with 14 bases between. The CDR3 DNA is TGTGCCAGCAGCTACCCTGGGGGGCTGTCCTACGAGCAGTACTTC. Protein sequence: CASSYPGGLSYEQYF.

About this clonotype: This clone may be a read error of a much larger clone one base away. The chain uses TRBV7-9 and TRBJ2-1; TRBD2 aligns across 8 bases. V was pared by 2 bases and J by 12 bases, with 12 bases of the junction left unmatched. The CDR3 runs 15 residues. Germline V gene lookup returns CDR1 SEHNR and CDR2 FQNEAQ (reference sequence). CDR3 sequence reads: CASSLRGGGSDGQFF. The CDR3 nucleotides are TGTGCCAGCAGCTTACGTGGCGGGGGGTCGGATGGGCAGTTCTTC. Looking up the rest from reference TRBV7-9 and TRBJ2-1 gives the full variable domain: DTGVSQNPRHKITKRGQNVTFRCDPISEHNRLYWYRQTLGQGPEFLTYFQNEAQLEKSRLLSDRFSAERPKGSFSTLEIQRTEQGDSAMYLCASSLRGGGSDGQFFGPGTRLTVL.

The chain uses TRBV5-1 and TRBJ1-3, with 8 bases matching TRBD1. The CDR3 has 15 residues. Germline CDR1 and CDR2: SGHRS and YFSETQ. Trimming took 2 bases from V and 3 from J; bases not matched to a gene: 4. The CDR3, as DNA: TGCGCCAGCAGCTTAGACAGGGGAGGTGGAAACACCATATATTTT. The encoded protein is CASSLDRGGGNTIYF.